Each of the 23 T cell receptor beta chains below was sequenced from the same sample in a study of Ad26.COV2.S vaccination and SARS-CoV-2 variants. Assay: immunoSEQ multiplex PCR; the TCRdb copy retains only in-frame clones and omits some. Here the sample spans roughly 500,000 clones, 89% being singletons. Treatment given: 19 received Ad26.COV2.S at low or high dose, single or two shots; about 5 received placebo; per-sample allocation not given. Sampling was performed 63 days after the first vaccine or placebo injection. The material sequenced was peripheral blood, taken in a trial of Ad26.COV2.S vaccine versus placebo. Receptor source: a person between 18 and 59 years old who received the Ad26.COV2.S COVID-19 vaccine or a placebo.

The chain employs TRBV4-3 and TRBJ2-5; possible D gene TRBD1, 5 bases. CDR1 and CDR2 (germline): LGHNA, YSLEER. The CDR3 length is 16 residues. Trimming stripped 4 bases from V and 5 bases from J, with 20 bases between. CDR3 sequence reads: CASSLTRTQTGETQYF. The CDR3 DNA reads as TGCGCCAGCAGCCTCACCCGGACACAGACCGGGGAGACCCAGTACTTC.

V usage is TRBV7-2 and J usage is TRBJ2-7, with 7 bases lining up with TRBD2. The germline V gene encodes CDR1 SGHTA and CDR2 FQGNSA. CDR3 length: 14 amino acids. Losses at the gene ends were 4 bases for V and 6 bases for J; bases not matched to a gene: 9. DNA of the CDR3: TGTGCCAGCAGCTCTGGGAGGGGTGGGCTCGAGCAGTACTTC. Amino acid sequence: CASSSGRGGLEQYF.

The J gene is TRBJ2-5, the V gene TRBV28; D is perhaps TRBD2 (6 bases). V was pared by 6 bases and J by 1 base, with 9 bases between. The CDR3 loop spans 13 amino acids. Germline V CDR1 and CDR2: MDHEN, SYDVKM. Here the CDR3 DNA reads TGTGCCAGCAGCCTCGGGGGCCAAGAGACCCAGTACTTC. It yields the protein CASSLGGQETQYF. The full variable domain, completed using reference TRBV28 and TRBJ2-5, is DVKVTQSSRYLVKRTGEKVFLECVQDMDHENMFWYRQDPGLGLRLIYFSYDVKMKEKGDIPEGYSVSREKKERFSLILESASTNQTSMYLCASSLGGQETQYFGPGTRLLVL.

CDR3 in DNA: TGTGCCAGCCACACCCTCCGGACAGGGGAAGGAAACACCATATATTTT. Translation gives CASHTLRTGEGNTIYF. This chain joins TRBV28 and TRBJ1-3; 9 nucleotides match TRBD1. CDR1 is MDHEN and CDR2 is SYDVKM in the germline V gene. With V trimmed by 8 bases and J by 4 bases, 12 bases remained unmatched. This CDR3 has 16 amino acids. Full variable domain (rest looked up from reference TRBV28 and TRBJ1-3): DVKVTQSSRYLVKRTGEKVFLECVQDMDHENMFWYRQDPGLGLRLIYFSYDVKMKEKGDIPEGYSVSREKKERFSLILESASTNQTSMYLCASHTLRTGEGNTIYFGEGSWLTVV.

V usage is TRBV28 and J usage is TRBJ1-2; D gene uncertain. The CDR3 totals 13 residues. Germline V gene lookup returns CDR1 MDHEN and CDR2 SYDVKM. V gave up 1 base and J gave up 8 bases, with 11 bases separating them. The CDR3 coding sequence is TGTGCCAGCAGTTTATTCCGACAAGGAGGCTACACCTTC. Translation gives CASSLFRQGGYTF.

The gene calls are TRBV11-2 and TRBJ2-3; 9 bases match TRBD1. This CDR3 comprises 14 residues. Germline V gene sequence: CDR1 SGHAT, CDR2 FQNNGV. V shed 4 bases and J 5 bases; nucleotides not matched to a gene: 4. In nucleotides, the CDR3 is TGTGCCAGCAGCTATGGGACAGGGAAAGATACGCAGTATTTT. This gives the protein CASSYGTGKDTQYF.

The V and J genes are TRBV7-2 and TRBJ1-1; unclear D gene. Germline CDR1 and CDR2: SGHTA and FQGNSA. This CDR3 is 15 amino acids long. V lost 4 bases and J 0 bases, leaving 12 bases between the germline ends. The DNA of the CDR3 is TGTGCCAGCAGCTCGTTTCCTACGATGAACACTGAAGCTTTCTTT. It is translated as CASSSFPTMNTEAFF. Drawing the rest from reference TRBV7-2 and TRBJ1-1, the complete variable domain is GAGVSQSPSNKVTEKGKDVELRCDPISGHTALYWYRQSLGQGLEFLIYFQGNSAPDKSGLPSDRFSAERTGGSVSTLTIQRTQQEDSAVYLCASSSFPTMNTEAFFGQGTRLTVV.

V is TRBV6-6 and J is TRBJ1-2; D call uncertain. The germline CDR1 and CDR2 sequences are MNHNY and SVGAGI (reference sequence). This CDR3 region has 14 residues. V was shortened by 5 bases and J by 4 bases, with 14 bases between the two germline ends. The CDR3 protein is CASSIAGESYGYTF. DNA of the CDR3: TGTGCCAGCAGTATCGCCGGAGAAAGCTATGGCTACACCTTC.

This rearrangement joins TRBV6-5 to TRBJ2-3, with 11 bases fitting TRBD1. Germline V gene lookup returns CDR1 MNHEY and CDR2 SVGAGI. The CDR3 is made up of 15 amino acids. Trimming took 6 bases from V and 5 from J; bases not matched to a gene: 7. The CDR3 sequence: CASRGRTGGKDTQYF. CDR3 bases: TGTGCCAGCAGAGGGAGGACAGGGGGCAAAGATACGCAGTATTTT.

The rearrangement joins TRBV11-3 to TRBJ1-1, with 11 bases matching TRBD1. The V gene end was trimmed by 4 bases and the J gene end by 5 bases; junction bases not matched to a gene: 6. Looked up from germline, CDR1 is SGHNT and CDR2 is YENEEA. The CDR3 extends over 15 amino acids. CDR3 protein: CASSSTGTGGTEAFF. The CDR3 DNA sequence: TGTGCCAGCAGCTCGACCGGGACAGGGGGAACTGAAGCTTTCTTT.

CDR3 bases: TGTGCCAGCAGCCAAGGACAGGGATATGGCTACACCTTC. Amino acids: CASSQGQGYGYTF. The rearrangement links TRBV3-1 (or the pseudogene TRBV3-2) to TRBJ1-2, with 7 nucleotides matching TRBD1. The J segment lost 5 bases and the V segment lost 1 base, leaving 1 base of the junction unmatched. The CDR3 has 13 amino acids. The germline gives CDR1 LGHDT, CDR2 YNNKEL (reference sequence).

The rearrangement joins TRBV2 to TRBJ1-1; tentatively, D is TRBD1 (5 bases). The CDR3 spans 13 residues. Trimming removed 4 bases from V and 6 bases from J, with 12 bases in between. Germline assignment: CDR1 SNHLY and CDR2 FYNNEI. The CDR3 loop reads CASSAQGVAEAFF. In nucleotides, the CDR3 is TGTGCCAGCAGTGCGCAGGGAGTGGCTGAAGCTTTCTTT.

Points on this clone: This same CDR3 is encoded by further DNA sequences in the sample. The V and J genes are TRBV12-3 or TRBV12-4 and TRBJ1-2, with unresolved D. Trimming pared 3 bases from V and 2 bases from J, leaving 4 bases between. The CDR3 has 12 residues. The CDR3 coding sequence is TGTGCCAGCAGTTTCGGGAACTATGGCTACACCTTC. This encodes CASSFGNYGYTF.

The genes are TRBV7-6 and TRBJ1-1, with no clear D. Trimming left V 2 bases short and J 1 base short, with 5 bases between. Per the germline V gene, CDR1 is SGHVS and CDR2 is FNYEAQ. This CDR3 spans 13 amino acids. The CDR3 loop is CASSLSANTEAFF. The CDR3 DNA reads TGTGCCAGCAGCTTATCGGCGAACACTGAAGCTTTCTTT.

The gene calls are TRBV5-5 and TRBJ2-6; TRBD1 is a possible D gene (5 bases). From germline, CDR1 is SGHKS and CDR2 YYEKEE (reference sequence). This CDR3 region has 17 residues. The V gene lost 2 bases and the J gene lost 0 bases, with 12 bases spanning the gap. CDR3 nucleotides: TGTGCCAGCAGCTTCCCAGGGTTTCGCTCTGGGGCCAACGTCCTGACTTTC. It encodes CASSFPGFRSGANVLTF.

The rearrangement joins TRBV2 to TRBJ2-5; 8 bases align to TRBD2. This CDR3 is built from 19 residues. V lost 2 bases to trimming and J lost 2 bases; unmatched junction nucleotides: 16. Germline V gene lookup returns CDR1 SNHLY and CDR2 FYNNEI. CDR3 protein: CASSESWSVVRGAQETQYF. In nucleotides, the CDR3 is TGTGCCAGCAGTGAATCGTGGTCGGTGGTGCGGGGGGCGCAAGAGACCCAGTACTTC.

The CDR3: CASSSAQGAYGYTF. For the CDR3, the DNA is TGCGCCAGCAGCTCAGCCCAGGGCGCCTATGGCTACACCTTC. V gene TRBV5-1 combines with J gene TRBJ1-2; tentatively, D is TRBD1 (5 bases). CDR3 size: 14 residues. Germline CDR1 is SGHRS and CDR2 is YFSETQ. Trimming pared 3 bases from V and 4 bases from J, leaving 13 bases between.

The chain couples TRBV7-3 to TRBJ2-3; 7 nucleotides match TRBD1. The CDR3 runs to 16 residues. Looked up from germline, CDR1 is SGHTA and CDR2 is FQGTGA. With V trimmed by 5 bases and J by 3 bases, 11 bases remained unmatched. DNA of the CDR3: TGTGCCAGCAGCCCGTTCCGACAGGGACAAACAGATACGCAGTATTTT. This sequence encodes CASSPFRQGQTDTQYF.

The rearrangement uses TRBV5-8 and TRBJ2-4; TRBD2 agrees at 8 bases. V lost 1 base, J lost 7 bases, and 4 bases stayed unmatched. CDR3 length: 14 amino acids. The germline gives CDR1 SGHTS, CDR2 YDEGEE. The CDR3 DNA sequence: TGTGCCAGCAGCTTGCCGGGAGGGCCGAACATTCAGTACTTC. Its protein is CASSLPGGPNIQYF.

This chain links TRBV7-2 with TRBJ1-2; 7 nucleotides line up with TRBD1. The ends lost 5 bases at V and 8 bases at J; junction bases unmatched: 14. This CDR3 spans 15 amino acids. Germline V gives CDR1 SGHTA, CDR2 FQGNSA. CDR3 nucleotide sequence: TGTGCCAGCAGCGCCACGGGACAGTCCACACAGGGCTACACCTTC. Amino acid sequence: CASSATGQSTQGYTF.

The CDR3 spells CASSKGFTSTDTQYF. The CDR3 DNA reads as TGCGCCAGCAGCAAAGGATTTACAAGCACAGATACGCAGTATTTT. The chain carries TRBV5-1 and TRBJ2-3; D gene ambiguous. V was cut by 4 bases and J by 0 bases, with 12 bases left in between. Germline V gene sequence: CDR1 SGHRS, CDR2 YFSETQ. This CDR3 region has 15 residues.

The rearrangement uses TRBV29-1 and TRBJ2-2; D ambiguous. This CDR3 has 13 residues. Trimming left V 3 bases short and J 0 bases short, with 5 bases between. Germline CDR1 reads SQVTM; CDR2 reads ANQGSEA. CDR3 region: CSVDQSNTGELFF. The CDR3 DNA follows: TGCAGCGTTGACCAATCGAACACCGGGGAGCTGTTTTTT.

CDR3 nucleotide sequence: TGTGCCAGCACCCGACAGGGGTTCTATGGCTACACCTTC. This sequence encodes CASTRQGFYGYTF. The chain joins TRBV12-3 or TRBV12-4 to TRBJ1-2, with 8 nucleotides matching TRBD1. The CDR3 totals 13 residues. Trimming cost V 7 bases and J 4 bases; bases outside gene matches: 5.